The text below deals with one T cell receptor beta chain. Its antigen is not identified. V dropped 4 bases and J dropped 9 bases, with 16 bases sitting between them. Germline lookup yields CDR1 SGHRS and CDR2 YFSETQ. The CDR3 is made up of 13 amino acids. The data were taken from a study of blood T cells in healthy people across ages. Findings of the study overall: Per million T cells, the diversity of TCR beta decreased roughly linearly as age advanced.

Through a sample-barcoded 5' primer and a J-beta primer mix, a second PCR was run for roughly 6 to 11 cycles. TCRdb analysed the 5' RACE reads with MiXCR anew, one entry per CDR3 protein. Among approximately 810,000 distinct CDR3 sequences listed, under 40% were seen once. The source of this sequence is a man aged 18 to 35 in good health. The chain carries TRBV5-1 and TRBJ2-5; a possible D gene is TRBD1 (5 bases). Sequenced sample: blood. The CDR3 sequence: CASSVDGLGAQYF. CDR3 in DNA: TGCGCCAGCAGCGTGGATGGGCTAGGGGCCCAGTACTTC.